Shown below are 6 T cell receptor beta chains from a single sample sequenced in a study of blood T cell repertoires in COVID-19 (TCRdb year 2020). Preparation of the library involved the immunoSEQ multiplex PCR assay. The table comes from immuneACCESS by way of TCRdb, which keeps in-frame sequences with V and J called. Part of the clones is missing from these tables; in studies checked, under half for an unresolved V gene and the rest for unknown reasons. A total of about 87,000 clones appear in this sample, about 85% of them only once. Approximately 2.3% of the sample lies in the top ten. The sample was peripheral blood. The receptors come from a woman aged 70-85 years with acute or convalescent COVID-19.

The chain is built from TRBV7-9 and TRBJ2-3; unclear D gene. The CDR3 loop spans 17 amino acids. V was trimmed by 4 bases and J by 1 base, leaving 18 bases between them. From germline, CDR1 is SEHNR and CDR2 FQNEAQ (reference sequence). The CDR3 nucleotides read TGTGCCAGCAGCTCTTCTTCCCCCGTCTTTGGCACAGATACGCAGTATTTT. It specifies CASSSSSPVFGTDTQYF.

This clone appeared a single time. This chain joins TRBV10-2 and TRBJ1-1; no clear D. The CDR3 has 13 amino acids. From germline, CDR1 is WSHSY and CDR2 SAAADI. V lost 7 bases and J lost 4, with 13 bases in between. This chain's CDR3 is CASTPGLGTEAFF. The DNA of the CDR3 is TGCGCCAGCACCCCCGGACTGGGCACTGAAGCTTTCTTT.

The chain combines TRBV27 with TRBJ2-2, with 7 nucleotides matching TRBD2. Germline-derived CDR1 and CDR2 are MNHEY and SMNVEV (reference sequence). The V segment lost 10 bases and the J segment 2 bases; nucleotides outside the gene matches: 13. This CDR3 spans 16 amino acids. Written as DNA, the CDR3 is TGTGCCACCTCCCCGGGGCTAGCGGTAAACACCGGGGAGCTGTTTTTT. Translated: CATSPGLAVNTGELFF.

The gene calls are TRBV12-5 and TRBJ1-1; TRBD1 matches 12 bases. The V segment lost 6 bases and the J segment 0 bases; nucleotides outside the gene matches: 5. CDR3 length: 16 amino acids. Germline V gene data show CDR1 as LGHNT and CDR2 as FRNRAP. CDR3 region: CASGPGQGALNTEAFF. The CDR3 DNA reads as TGTGCTAGTGGACCGGGACAGGGGGCTCTGAACACTGAAGCTTTCTTT.

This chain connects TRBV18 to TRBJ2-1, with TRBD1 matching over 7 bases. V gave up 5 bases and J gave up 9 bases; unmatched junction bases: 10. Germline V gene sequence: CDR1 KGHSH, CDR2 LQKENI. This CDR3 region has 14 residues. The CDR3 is CASSARQGYVEQFF. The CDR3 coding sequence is TGTGCCAGCTCAGCAAGACAGGGATATGTTGAGCAGTTCTTC.

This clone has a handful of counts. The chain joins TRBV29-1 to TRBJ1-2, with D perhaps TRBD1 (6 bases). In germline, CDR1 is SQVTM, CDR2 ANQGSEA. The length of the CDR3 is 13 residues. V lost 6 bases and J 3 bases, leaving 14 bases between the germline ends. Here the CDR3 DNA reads TGCAGCGTCTACGGGACAAACGACTATGGCTACACCTTC. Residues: CSVYGTNDYGYTF.